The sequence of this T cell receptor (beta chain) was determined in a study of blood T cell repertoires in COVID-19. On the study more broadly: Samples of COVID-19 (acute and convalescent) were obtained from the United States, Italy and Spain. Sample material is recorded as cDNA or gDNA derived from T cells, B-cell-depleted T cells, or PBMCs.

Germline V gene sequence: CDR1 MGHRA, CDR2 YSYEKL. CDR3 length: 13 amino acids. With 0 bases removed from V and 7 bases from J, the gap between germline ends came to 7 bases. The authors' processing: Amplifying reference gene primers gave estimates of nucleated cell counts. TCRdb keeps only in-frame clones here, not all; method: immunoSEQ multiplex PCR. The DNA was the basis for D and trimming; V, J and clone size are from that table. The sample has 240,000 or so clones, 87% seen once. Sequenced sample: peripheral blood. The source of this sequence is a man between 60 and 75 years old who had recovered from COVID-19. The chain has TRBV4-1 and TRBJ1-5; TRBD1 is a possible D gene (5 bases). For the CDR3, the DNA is TGCGCCAGCAGCCAAGATAGGGGACAGCCCCAGCATTTT. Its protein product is CASSQDRGQPQHF.